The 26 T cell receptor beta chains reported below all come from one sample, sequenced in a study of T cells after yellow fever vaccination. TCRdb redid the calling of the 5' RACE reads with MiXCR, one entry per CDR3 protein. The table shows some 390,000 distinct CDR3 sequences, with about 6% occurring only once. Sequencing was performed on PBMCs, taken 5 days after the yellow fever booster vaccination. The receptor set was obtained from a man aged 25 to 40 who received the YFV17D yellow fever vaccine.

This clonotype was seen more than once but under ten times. The CDR3 is CASSFAGSNYGYTF. For the CDR3, the DNA is TGTGCCAGCAGTTTTGCAGGGTCGAACTATGGCTACACCTTC. V is TRBV12-3 or TRBV12-4 and J is TRBJ1-2, with D possibly being TRBD1 (5 bases). The CDR3 length is 14 residues. The ends were cut back, 3 bases at V and 2 bases at J, with 10 bases in the middle.

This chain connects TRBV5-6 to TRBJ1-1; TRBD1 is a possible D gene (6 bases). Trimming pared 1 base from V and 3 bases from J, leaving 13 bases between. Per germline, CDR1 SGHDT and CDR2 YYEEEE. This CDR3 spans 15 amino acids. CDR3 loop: CASSLIGGLDTEAFF. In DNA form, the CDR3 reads TGTGCCAGCAGCTTGATAGGGGGTCTGGACACTGAAGCTTTCTTT.

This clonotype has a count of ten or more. The CDR3 loop reads CASTGKPYEQYF. CDR3 nucleotides: TGTGCCAGCACCGGGAAGCCCTACGAGCAGTACTTC. J is TRBJ2-7 and V is TRBV6-6, with D possibly matching TRBD2 (5 bases). Germline V gene sequence: CDR1 MNHNY, CDR2 SVGAGI (reference sequence). The CDR3 has 12 amino acids. Trimming left V 7 bases short and J 2 bases short, with 9 bases between.

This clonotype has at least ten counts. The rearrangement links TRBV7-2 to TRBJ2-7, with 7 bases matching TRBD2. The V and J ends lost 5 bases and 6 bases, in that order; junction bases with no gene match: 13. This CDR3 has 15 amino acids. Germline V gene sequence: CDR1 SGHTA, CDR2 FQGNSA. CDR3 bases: TGTGCCAGCAGCCCCCATAGGGCGGGAGTGGCCGAGCAGTACTTC. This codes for CASSPHRAGVAEQYF.

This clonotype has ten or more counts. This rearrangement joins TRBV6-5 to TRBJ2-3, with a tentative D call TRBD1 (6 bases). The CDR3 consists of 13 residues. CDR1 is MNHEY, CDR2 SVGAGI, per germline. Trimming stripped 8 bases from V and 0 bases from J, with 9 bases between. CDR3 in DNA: TGTGCCAGCCACACAGGGAGCACAGATACGCAGTATTTT. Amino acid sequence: CASHTGSTDTQYF.

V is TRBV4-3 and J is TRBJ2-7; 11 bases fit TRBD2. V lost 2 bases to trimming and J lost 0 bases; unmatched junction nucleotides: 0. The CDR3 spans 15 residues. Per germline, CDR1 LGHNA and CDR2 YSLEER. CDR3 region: CASSQTSGSSYEQYF. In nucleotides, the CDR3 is TGCGCCAGCAGCCAAACTAGCGGGAGCTCCTACGAGCAGTACTTC.

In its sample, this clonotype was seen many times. For the CDR3, the DNA is TGCGCCAGCAGCTTTCATCAGGGGGGAAACACCGGGGAGCTGTTTTTT. Protein product: CASSFHQGGNTGELFF. The chain couples TRBV5-1 to TRBJ2-2; D perhaps matches TRBD1 (7 bases). V was trimmed by 2 bases and J by 2 bases, leaving 13 bases between them. Per germline, CDR1 SGHRS and CDR2 YFSETQ. The CDR3 totals 16 residues.

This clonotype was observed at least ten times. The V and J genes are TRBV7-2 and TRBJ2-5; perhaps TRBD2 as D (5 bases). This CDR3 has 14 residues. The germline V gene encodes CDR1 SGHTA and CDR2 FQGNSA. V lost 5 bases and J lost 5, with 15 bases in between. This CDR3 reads CASSVGERRETQYF. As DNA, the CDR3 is TGTGCCAGCAGCGTCGGAGAGCGGCGGGAGACCCAGTACTTC. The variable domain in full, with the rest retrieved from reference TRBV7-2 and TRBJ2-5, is GAGVSQSPSNKVTEKGKDVELRCDPISGHTALYWYRQSLGQGLEFLIYFQGNSAPDKSGLPSDRFSAERTGGSVSTLTIQRTQQEDSAVYLCASSVGERRETQYFGPGTRLLVL.

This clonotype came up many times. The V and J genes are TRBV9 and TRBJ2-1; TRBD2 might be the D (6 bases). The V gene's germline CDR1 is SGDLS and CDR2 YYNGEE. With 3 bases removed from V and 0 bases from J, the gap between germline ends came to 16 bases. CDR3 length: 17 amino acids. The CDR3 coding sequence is TGTGCCAGCAGCGGAGTGGATCGGGGGAGCTCCTACAATGAGCAGTTCTTC. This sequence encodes CASSGVDRGSSYNEQFF.

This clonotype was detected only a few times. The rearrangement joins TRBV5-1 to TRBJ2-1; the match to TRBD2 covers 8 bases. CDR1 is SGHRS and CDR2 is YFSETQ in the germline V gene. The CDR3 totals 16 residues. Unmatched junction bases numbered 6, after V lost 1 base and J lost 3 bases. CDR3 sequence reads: CASSLSPGGGYNEQFF. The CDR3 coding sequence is TGCGCCAGCAGCTTGTCACCGGGGGGGGGCTACAATGAGCAGTTCTTC.

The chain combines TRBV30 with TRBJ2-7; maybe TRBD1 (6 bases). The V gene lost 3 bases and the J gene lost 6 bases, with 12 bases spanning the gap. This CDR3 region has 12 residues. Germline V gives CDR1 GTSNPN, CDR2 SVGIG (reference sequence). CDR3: CAWRGQHPEQYF. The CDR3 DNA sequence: TGTGCCTGGAGAGGACAGCACCCCGAGCAGTACTTC. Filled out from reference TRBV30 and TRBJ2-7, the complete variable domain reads SQTIHQWPATLVQPVGSPLSLECTVEGTSNPNLYWYRQAAGRGLQLLFYSVGIGQISSEVPQNLSASRPQDRQFILSSKKLLLSDSGFYLCAWRGQHPEQYFGPGTRLTVT.

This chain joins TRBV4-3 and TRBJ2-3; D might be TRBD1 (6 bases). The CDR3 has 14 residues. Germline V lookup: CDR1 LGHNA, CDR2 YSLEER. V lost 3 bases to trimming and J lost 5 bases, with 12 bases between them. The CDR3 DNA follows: TGCGCCAGCAGCCACGAAAAGGGGGTAGATACGCAGTATTTT. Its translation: CASSHEKGVDTQYF.

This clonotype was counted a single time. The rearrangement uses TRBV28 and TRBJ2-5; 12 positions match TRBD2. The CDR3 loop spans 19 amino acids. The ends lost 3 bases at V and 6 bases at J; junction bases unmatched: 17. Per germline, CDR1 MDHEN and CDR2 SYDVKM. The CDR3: CASSFLSLRTSGRIKTQYF. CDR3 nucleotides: TGTGCCAGCAGTTTTCTATCCTTAAGAACTAGCGGGAGGATAAAGACCCAGTACTTC. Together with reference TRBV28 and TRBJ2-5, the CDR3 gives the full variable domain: DVKVTQSSRYLVKRTGEKVFLECVQDMDHENMFWYRQDPGLGLRLIYFSYDVKMKEKGDIPEGYSVSREKKERFSLILESASTNQTSMYLCASSFLSLRTSGRIKTQYFGPGTRLLVL.

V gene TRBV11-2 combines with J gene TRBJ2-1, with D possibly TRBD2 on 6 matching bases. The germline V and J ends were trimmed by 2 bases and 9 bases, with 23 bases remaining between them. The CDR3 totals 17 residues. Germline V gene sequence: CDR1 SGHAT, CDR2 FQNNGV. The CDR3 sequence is CASSLTPGSPPGGEQFF. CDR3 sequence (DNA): TGTGCCAGCAGCTTAACCCCGGGAAGCCCCCCCGGGGGTGAGCAGTTCTTC. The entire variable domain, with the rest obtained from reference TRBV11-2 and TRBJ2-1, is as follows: EAGVAQSPRYKIIEKRQSVAFWCNPISGHATLYWYQQILGQGPKLLIQFQNNGVVDDSQLPKDRFSAERLKGVDSTLKIQPAKLEDSAVYLCASSLTPGSPPGGEQFFGPGTRLTVL.

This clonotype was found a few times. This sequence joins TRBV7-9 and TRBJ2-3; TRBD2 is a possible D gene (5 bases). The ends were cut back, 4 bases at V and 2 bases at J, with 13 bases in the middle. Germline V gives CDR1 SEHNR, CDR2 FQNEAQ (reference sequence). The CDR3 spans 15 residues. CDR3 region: CASSSQGGNTDTQYF. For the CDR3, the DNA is TGTGCCAGCAGCTCCCAAGGAGGAAACACAGATACGCAGTATTTT.

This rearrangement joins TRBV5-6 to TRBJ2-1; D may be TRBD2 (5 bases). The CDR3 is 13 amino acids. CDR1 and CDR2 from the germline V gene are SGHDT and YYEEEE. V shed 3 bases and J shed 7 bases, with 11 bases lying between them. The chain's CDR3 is CASSWWTGNEQFF. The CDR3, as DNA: TGTGCCAGCAGCTGGTGGACGGGGAATGAGCAGTTCTTC.

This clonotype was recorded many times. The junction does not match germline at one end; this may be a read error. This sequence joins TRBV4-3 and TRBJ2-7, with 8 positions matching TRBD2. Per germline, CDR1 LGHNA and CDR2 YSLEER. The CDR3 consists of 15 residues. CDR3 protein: CASSYQRAGEYGQYF. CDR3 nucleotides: TGCGCCAGCAGCTACCAACGAGCGGGGGAGTACGGGCAGTACTTC.

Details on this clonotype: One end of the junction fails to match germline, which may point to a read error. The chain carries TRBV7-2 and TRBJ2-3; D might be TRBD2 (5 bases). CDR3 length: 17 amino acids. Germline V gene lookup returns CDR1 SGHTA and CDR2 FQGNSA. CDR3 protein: CASRTFYGGPSTDMQYF. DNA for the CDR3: TGTGCCAGCAGGACCTTCTACGGCGGGCCAAGCACAGATATGCAGTATTTT.

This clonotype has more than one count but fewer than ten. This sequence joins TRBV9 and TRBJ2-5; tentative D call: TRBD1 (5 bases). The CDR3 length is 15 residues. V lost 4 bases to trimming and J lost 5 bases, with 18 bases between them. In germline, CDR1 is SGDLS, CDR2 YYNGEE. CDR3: CASSSDGRVGETQYF. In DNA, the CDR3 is TGTGCCAGCAGCTCAGATGGCAGGGTGGGCGAGACCCAGTACTTC.

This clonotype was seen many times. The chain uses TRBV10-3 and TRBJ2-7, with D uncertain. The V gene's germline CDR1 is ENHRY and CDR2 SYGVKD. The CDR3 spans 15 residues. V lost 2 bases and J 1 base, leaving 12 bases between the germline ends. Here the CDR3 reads CAISETGETSYEQYF. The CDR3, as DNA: TGTGCCATCAGTGAGACTGGCGAGACTTCCTACGAGCAGTACTTC.

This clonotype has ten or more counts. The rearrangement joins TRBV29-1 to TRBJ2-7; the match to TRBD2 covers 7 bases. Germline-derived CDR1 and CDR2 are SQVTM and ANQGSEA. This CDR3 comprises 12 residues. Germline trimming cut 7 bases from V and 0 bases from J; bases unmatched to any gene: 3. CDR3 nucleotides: TGCAGCGCTAGGACTAGCTCCTACGAGCAGTACTTC. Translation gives CSARTSSYEQYF.

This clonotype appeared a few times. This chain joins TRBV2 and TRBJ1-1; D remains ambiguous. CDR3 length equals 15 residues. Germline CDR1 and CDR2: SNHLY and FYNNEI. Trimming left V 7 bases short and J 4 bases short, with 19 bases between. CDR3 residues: CASTKPREPSTEAFF. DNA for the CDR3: TGTGCCAGCACCAAACCTCGGGAGCCGAGCACTGAAGCTTTCTTT. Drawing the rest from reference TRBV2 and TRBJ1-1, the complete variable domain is EPEVTQTPSHQVTQMGQEVILRCVPISNHLYFYWYRQILGQKVEFLVSFYNNEISEKSEIFDDQFSVERPDGSNFTLKIRSTKLEDSAMYFCASTKPREPSTEAFFGQGTRLTVV.

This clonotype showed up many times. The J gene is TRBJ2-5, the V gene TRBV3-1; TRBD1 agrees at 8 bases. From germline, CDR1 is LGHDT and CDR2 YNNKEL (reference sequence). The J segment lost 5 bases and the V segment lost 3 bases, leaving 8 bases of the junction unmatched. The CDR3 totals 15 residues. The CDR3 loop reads CASSQNGQGRETQYF. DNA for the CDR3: TGTGCCAGCAGCCAGAATGGACAGGGTAGGGAGACCCAGTACTTC.

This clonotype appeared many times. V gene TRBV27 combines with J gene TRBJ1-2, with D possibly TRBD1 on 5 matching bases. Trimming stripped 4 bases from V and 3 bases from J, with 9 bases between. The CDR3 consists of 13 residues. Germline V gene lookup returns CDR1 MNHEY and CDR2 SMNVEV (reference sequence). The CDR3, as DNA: TGTGCCAGCAGTTACGGGACGGACTATGGCTACACCTTC. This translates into CASSYGTDYGYTF.

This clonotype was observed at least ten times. The CDR3 spells CASSFAGARGEKLFF. Written as DNA, the CDR3 is TGTGCCAGCAGTTTTGCGGGGGCGCGAGGAGAAAAACTGTTTTTT. The rearrangement joins TRBV28 to TRBJ1-4; D might be TRBD1 (6 bases). The CDR3 is 15 amino acids. The V gene's germline CDR1 is MDHEN and CDR2 SYDVKM. V lost 3 bases to trimming and J lost 8 bases, with 16 bases between them.

Here the CDR3 DNA reads TGTGCCAGCAGTTCGCCGTGGAGTGAGCAGTTCTTC. It codes for CASSSPWSEQFF. The genes are TRBV28 and TRBJ2-1; no definite D call. CDR1 MDHEN and CDR2 SYDVKM come from the germline V gene. Trimming removed 4 bases from V and 9 bases from J, with 10 bases in between. The CDR3 contains 12 residues.